This T cell receptor (beta chain) is drawn from a study of long-term antiretroviral therapy in people with HIV. Across the whole study: The immediate-ART recommendation dates to 2015, and the earliest samples predate it by about a decade. Study-level findings and limits: ART was followed by higher diversity that remained below transplant donor controls. ART adherence, viral resistance and therapy changes went undocumented.

Assay version v3.0 of immunoSEQ was used, and it was run at survey level. A per-sample goal of about 35,000-50,000 T-cell genomes was targeted by sequencing. Sequenced by immunoSEQ multiplex PCR; TCRdb stores in-frame clones only, minus some. The sample has fewer than 25,000 clones; 70% to 90% are singletons. With 2 bases removed from V and 3 bases from J, the gap between germline ends came to 10 bases. The CDR3 spans 14 residues. Per the germline V gene, CDR1 is KGHSH and CDR2 is LQKENI. With respect to this clone: Its antigen is still unknown.

The rearrangement uses TRBV18 and TRBJ1-2, with a weak D call TRBD1 (6 bases). The sequencing here drew on unsorted PBMCs, taken 1.8 years before starting antiretroviral therapy. The TCR sequence derives from a woman aged 30 to 39 with HIV. Written as DNA, the CDR3 is TGTGCCAGCTCACCAGACAGGAGCGACTATGGCTACACCTTC. Protein: CASSPDRSDYGYTF. The full variable domain, rest sourced from reference TRBV18 and TRBJ1-2, is NAGVMQNPRHLVRRRGQEARLRCSPMKGHSHVYWYRQLPEEGLKFMVYLQKENIIDESGMPKERFSAEFPKEGPSILRIQQVVRGDSAAYFCASSPDRSDYGYTFGSGTRLTVV.